This TCR beta chain was sequenced during a study of cytomegalovirus exposure and HLA in healthy donors. Study background: The same platform used for the approximately 670 first-cohort repertoires was also used for the 100 to 150 validation repertoires, as a later analysis reported.

With respect to this clone: No antigen is known for it.

Profiling relied on immunoSEQ multiplex PCR, and the TCRdb table lists in-frame clones only, not all of them. The sample carries some 80,000 clones, 96% recorded once. Findings and limits, study-wide: It was confirmed in vitro that a few of the CMV-associated chains were specific for CMV antigens. Researchers counted roughly 150 TCR beta chains as cytomegalovirus-associated. Reportedly, cytomegalovirus status was diagnosed with high sensitivity and specificity.

This TCR derives from a man aged 18 to 29 in good health and CMV-seropositive. The sample consisted of PBMCs.

This CDR3 is CASSSSGNSYEQYF. The CDR3 nucleotides read TGTGCCAGCAGCTCTAGCGGGAACTCCTACGAGCAGTACTTC. V is TRBV7-9 and J is TRBJ2-7; 9 bases line up with TRBD2. The CDR3 is 14 residues long. Losses at the gene ends were 4 bases for V and 0 bases for J; bases not matched to a gene: 1. Germline lookup yields CDR1 SEHNR and CDR2 FQNEAQ (reference sequence).